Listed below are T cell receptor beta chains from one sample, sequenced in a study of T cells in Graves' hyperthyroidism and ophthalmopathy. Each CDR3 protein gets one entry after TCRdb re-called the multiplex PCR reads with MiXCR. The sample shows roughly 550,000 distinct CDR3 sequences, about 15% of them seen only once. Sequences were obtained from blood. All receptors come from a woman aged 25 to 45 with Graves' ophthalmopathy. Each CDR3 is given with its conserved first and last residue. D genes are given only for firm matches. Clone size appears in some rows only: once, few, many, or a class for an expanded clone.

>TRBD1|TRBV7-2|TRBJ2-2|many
CATDDRTGWLRGELFF
TGTGCCACCGACGACCGGACAGGGTGGTTGCGCGGGGAGCTGTTTTTT
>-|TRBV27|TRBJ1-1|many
CASSFTATNTEAFF
TGTGCCAGCAGTTTTACAGCTACGAACACTGAAGCTTTCTTT
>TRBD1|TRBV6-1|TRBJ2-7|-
CASSEQDRAMDEQYF
TGTGCCAGCAGTGAGCAGGACAGGGCAATGGACGAGCAGTACTTC
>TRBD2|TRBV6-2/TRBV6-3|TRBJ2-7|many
CASLGLAGSYEQYF
TGTGCCAGCCTCGGACTAGCGGGGTCCTACGAGCAGTACTTC
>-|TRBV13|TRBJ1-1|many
CASSHHTENTEAFF
TGTGCCAGCAGCCATCATACAGAGAACACTGAAGCTTTCTTT
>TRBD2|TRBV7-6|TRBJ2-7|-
CASSLEGRTAGGYEQYF
TGTGCCAGCAGCTTAGAAGGGAGGACTGCGGGGGGCTACGAGCAGTACTTC
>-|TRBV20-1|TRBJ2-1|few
CSARVVVTGNEQFF
TGCAGTGCTAGAGTAGTAGTAACGGGGAATGAGCAGTTCTTC
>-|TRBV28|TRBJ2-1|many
CASSLSQVPYNEQFF
TGTGCCAGCAGTTTATCGCAGGTACCCTACAATGAGCAGTTCTTC
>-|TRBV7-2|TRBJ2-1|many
CASSLGGSIEQFF
TGTGCCAGCAGCTTAGGCGGATCCATTGAGCAGTTCTTC
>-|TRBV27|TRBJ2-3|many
CASLRILAGTDTQYF
TGTGCCAGTCTCAGGATCCTCGCGGGCACAGATACGCAGTATTTT
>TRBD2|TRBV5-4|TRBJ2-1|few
CASSSRTSGRNEQFF
TGTGCCAGCAGCTCGCGGACTAGCGGGAGGAATGAGCAGTTCTTC
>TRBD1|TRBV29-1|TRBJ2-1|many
CSVEGGQGPLHEQFF
TGCAGCGTTGAAGGGGGACAGGGCCCTTTACATGAGCAGTTCTTC
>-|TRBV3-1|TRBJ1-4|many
CASSPDTGRVNEKLFF
TGTGCCAGCAGCCCGGATACAGGGAGGGTGAATGAAAAACTGTTTTTT
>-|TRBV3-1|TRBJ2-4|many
CASSQDWDIQYF
TGTGCCAGCAGCCAAGATTGGGACATTCAGTACTTC
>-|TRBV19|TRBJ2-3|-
CASSGRQSRTDTQYF
TGTGCCAGTAGCGGCCGGCAGAGCCGCACAGATACGCAGTATTTT
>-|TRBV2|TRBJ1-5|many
CASSYLRTVSNQPQHF
TGTGCCAGCAGTTACCTAAGGACAGTCAGCAATCAGCCCCAGCATTTT